The 7 T cell receptor beta chains presented below share a single source sample, sequenced in a study of T-cell reconstitution after alpha-beta-depleted transplantation in children. Preparation of the TCRbeta library involved a method that used unique molecular identifiers. TCRdb reprocessed the PCR reads via MiXCR and lists one record per CDR3 protein. The sample lists hundreds of thousands of distinct CDR3 sequences; approximately 16% were seen once. The sequencing used PBMCs from the stem cell graft donor, collected from the stem cell graft. These receptor sequences come from a human donor who donated a stem cell graft to a child with acute myeloid leukemia.

This clonotype has at least ten counts. The CDR3 sequence: CSVGVSSWEEYNEQFF. CDR3 bases: TGCAGCGTTGGTGTCTCCTCCTGGGAGGAGTACAATGAGCAGTTCTTC. The chain links TRBV29-1 to TRBJ2-1; the D gene is possibly TRBD2 (6 bases). This CDR3 is 16 amino acids long. The V end lost 4 bases, the J end lost 4 bases, and 20 bases lay between the germline ends. Looked up from germline, CDR1 is SQVTM and CDR2 is ANQGSEA.

The V gene is TRBV12-3 or TRBV12-4, the J gene TRBJ2-2, with 16 nucleotides matching TRBD2. With 6 bases clipped from V and 2 bases from J, the junction kept 3 bases outside the gene matches. This CDR3 comprises 17 residues. The CDR3 protein is CASRGTSGGVNTGELFF. The CDR3 coding sequence is TGTGCCAGCAGGGGGACTAGCGGGGGGGTTAACACCGGGGAGCTGTTTTTT.

At least ten counts were recorded for this clonotype. The J gene is TRBJ2-7, the V gene TRBV20-1; D uncertain. V lost 0 bases, J lost 5 bases, and 17 bases lay in between. The germline CDR1 and CDR2 sequences are DFQATT and SNEGSKA (reference sequence). CDR3 length equals 15 residues. Here the CDR3 reads CSARDPDFSTNEQYV. The CDR3 nucleotides are TGCAGTGCTAGAGATCCCGACTTCTCAACCAACGAGCAGTACGTC.

J is TRBJ2-1 and V is TRBV18; 11 bases are a match to TRBD2. Looked up from germline, CDR1 is KGHSH and CDR2 is LQKENI. The V and J ends lost 3 bases and 6 bases, in that order; junction bases with no gene match: 7. CDR3 length: 16 amino acids. CDR3 region: CASSPGPGLAANEQFF. CDR3 DNA: TGTGCCAGCTCACCGGGTCCGGGACTAGCGGCCAATGAGCAGTTCTTC.

The chain links TRBV7-9 to TRBJ1-5; 7 bases map to TRBD1. Trimming cost V 5 bases and J 4 bases; bases outside gene matches: 5. CDR3 length: 14 residues. Germline V gives CDR1 SEHNR, CDR2 FQNEAQ (reference sequence). CDR3 sequence reads: CASSPQGTNQPQHF. As DNA, the CDR3 is TGTGCCAGCAGCCCACAGGGGACGAATCAGCCCCAGCATTTT. The full variable domain, its missing parts supplied by reference TRBV7-9 and TRBJ1-5, is DTGVSQNPRHKITKRGQNVTFRCDPISEHNRLYWYRQTLGQGPEFLTYFQNEAQLEKSRLLSDRFSAERPKGSFSTLEIQRTEQGDSAMYLCASSPQGTNQPQHFGDGTRLSIL.

In this sample, this clonotype turned up many times. The chain links TRBV20-1 to TRBJ1-1, with TRBD1 as a possible D gene (5 bases). V lost 7 bases and J lost 9, with 21 bases in between. CDR1 and CDR2 (germline): DFQATT, SNEGSKA (reference sequence). The CDR3 is made up of 13 amino acids. CDR3: CSVHKGPGEKAFF. DNA of the CDR3: TGCAGTGTTCATAAGGGGCCTGGGGAGAAAGCTTTCTTT.

There are many counts of this clonotype. V and J are TRBV20-1 and TRBJ1-3; the D gene is possibly TRBD1 (5 bases). The CDR3 loop spans 13 amino acids. Germline lookup yields CDR1 DFQATT and CDR2 SNEGSKA (reference sequence). Trimming pared 7 bases from V and 4 bases from J, leaving 14 bases between. CDR3 protein: CSVTGTDGNTIYF. DNA of the CDR3: TGCAGTGTTACGGGGACTGACGGAAACACCATATATTTT.